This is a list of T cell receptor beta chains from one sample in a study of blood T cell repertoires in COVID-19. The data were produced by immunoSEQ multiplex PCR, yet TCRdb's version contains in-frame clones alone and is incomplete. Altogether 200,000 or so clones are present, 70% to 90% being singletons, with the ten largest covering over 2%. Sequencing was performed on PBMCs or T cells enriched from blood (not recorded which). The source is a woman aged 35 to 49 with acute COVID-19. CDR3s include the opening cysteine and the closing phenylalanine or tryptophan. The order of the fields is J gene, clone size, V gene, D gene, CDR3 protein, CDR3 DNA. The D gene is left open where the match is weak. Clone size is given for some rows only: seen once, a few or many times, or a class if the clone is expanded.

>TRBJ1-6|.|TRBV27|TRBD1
CASSSNRDRDNSPLHF
TGTGCCAGCAGTTCTAACCGGGACAGGGACAATTCACCCCTCCACTTT
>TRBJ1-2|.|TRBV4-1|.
CASSQGLANYGYTF
TGCGCCAGCAGCCAGGGCCTCGCGAACTATGGCTACACCTTC
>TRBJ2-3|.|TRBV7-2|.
CASSSQGFTDTQYF
TGTGCCAGCAGCTCCCAGGGTTTCACAGATACGCAGTATTTT
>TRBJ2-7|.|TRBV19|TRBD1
CASTDIGGAKPYEQYF
TGTGCCAGTACCGATATAGGGGGCGCAAAGCCCTACGAGCAGTACTTC
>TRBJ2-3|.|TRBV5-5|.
CASSPREARGADTQYF
TGTGCCAGCAGCCCGAGGGAGGCCAGGGGGGCAGATACGCAGTATTTT
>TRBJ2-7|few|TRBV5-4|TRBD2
CASSSRLAGMNEQYF
TGTGCCAGCAGCTCCCGACTAGCGGGGATGAACGAGCAGTACTTC
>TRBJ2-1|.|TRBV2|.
CASSNQPDFYNEQFF
TGTGCCAGCAGTAACCAACCGGACTTCTACAATGAGCAGTTCTTC
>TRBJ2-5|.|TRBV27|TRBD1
CASSRGDRGFETQYF
TGTGCCAGCAGCCGAGGGGACAGGGGGTTTGAGACCCAGTACTTC
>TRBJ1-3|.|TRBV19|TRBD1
CASSGQGASGNTIYF
TGTGCCAGTAGTGGTCAGGGGGCGTCTGGAAACACCATATATTTT
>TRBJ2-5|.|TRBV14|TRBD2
CASSQIPGLAAQETQYF
TGTGCCAGCAGCCAAATACCGGGACTAGCGGCTCAAGAGACCCAGTACTTC
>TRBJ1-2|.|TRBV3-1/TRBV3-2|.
CASTESLRVDYGYTF
TGTGCCAGCACCGAAAGCCTCCGAGTCGACTATGGCTACACCTTC
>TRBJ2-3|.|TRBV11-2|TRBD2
CASSSGLAGAVTDTQYF
TGTGCCAGCAGCTCGGGACTAGCGGGGGCGGTCACAGATACGCAGTATTTT
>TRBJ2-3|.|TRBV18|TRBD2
CASSPQRSGASTDTQYF
TGTGCCAGCTCACCCCAGCGTAGCGGGGCAAGCACAGATACGCAGTATTTT
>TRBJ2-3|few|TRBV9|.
CASSVDLPPDTQYF
TGTGCCAGCAGCGTAGATCTCCCCCCGGATACGCAGTATTTT
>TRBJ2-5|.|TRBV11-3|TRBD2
CASSLSGGLYQETQYF
TGTGCCAGCAGCTTAAGCGGGGGCCTATACCAAGAGACCCAGTACTTC
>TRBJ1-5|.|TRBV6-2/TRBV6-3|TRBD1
CASSYQRQGRNQPQHF
TGTGCCAGCAGTTATCAGCGACAGGGTCGCAATCAGCCCCAGCATTTT
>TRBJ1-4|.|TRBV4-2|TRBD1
CASSHLDRGFATNEKLFF
TGTGCCAGCAGCCACTTGGACAGGGGGTTTGCAACTAATGAAAAACTGTTTTTT
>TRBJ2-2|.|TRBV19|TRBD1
CASSIEGGARTGELFF
TGTGCCAGTAGTATTGAAGGGGGCGCAAGGACCGGGGAGCTGTTTTTT
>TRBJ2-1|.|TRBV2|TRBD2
CASRWGGLAGDNEQFF
TGTGCCAGCAGATGGGGTGGTCTAGCGGGAGACAATGAGCAGTTCTTC
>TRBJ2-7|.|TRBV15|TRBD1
CATSRDLPGQGHSYEQYF
TGTGCCACCAGCAGAGATCTTCCGGGACAGGGCCACTCCTACGAGCAGTACTTC
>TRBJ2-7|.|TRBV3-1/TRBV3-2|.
CASSLRGLSYEQYF
TGTGCCAGCAGCCTCAGGGGACTATCCTACGAGCAGTACTTC
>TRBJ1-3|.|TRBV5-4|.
CASSGDRSGNTIYF
TGTGCCAGCAGCGGCGACAGGAGTGGAAACACCATATATTTT
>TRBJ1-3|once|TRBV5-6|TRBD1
CASSSRGTGGGNTIYF
TGTGCCAGCAGCTCTCGTGGGACAGGTGGTGGAAACACCATATATTTT
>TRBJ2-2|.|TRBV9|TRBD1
CASSVRTGAPTGELFF
TGTGCCAGCAGCGTACGTACAGGGGCGCCCACCGGGGAGCTGTTTTTT
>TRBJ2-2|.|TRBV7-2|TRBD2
CASSLVSAGGPRELFF
TGTGCCAGCAGCTTAGTATCCGCGGGAGGGCCCCGGGAGCTGTTTTTT
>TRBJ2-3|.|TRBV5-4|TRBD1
CASSDGLTGQGLDTQYF
TGTGCCAGCAGCGATGGCCTGACGGGACAGGGCTTGGATACGCAGTATTTT
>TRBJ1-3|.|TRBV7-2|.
CASRLNSGNTIYF
TGTGCCAGCAGACTGAACTCTGGAAACACCATATATTTT
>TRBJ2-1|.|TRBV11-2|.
CASSLDSTTASPAGQFF
TGTGCCAGCAGCTTAGATTCCACGACAGCGAGTCCTGCCGGGCAGTTCTTC
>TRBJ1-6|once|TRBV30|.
CAWNRDTSNSPLHF
TGTGCCTGGAACCGAGACACGAGCAACTCACCCCTCCACTTT
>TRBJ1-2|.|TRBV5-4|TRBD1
CASRTPGGDNYGYTF
TGTGCCAGCAGGACCCCAGGGGGCGATAACTATGGCTACACCTTC
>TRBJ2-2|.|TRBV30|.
CAWSVTGRLKNTGELFF
TGTGCCTGGAGTGTAACAGGGCGGTTAAAGAACACCGGGGAGCTGTTTTTT
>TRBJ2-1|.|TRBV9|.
CASSVGADYNEQFF
TGTGCCAGCAGCGTAGGGGCAGACTACAATGAGCAGTTCTTC
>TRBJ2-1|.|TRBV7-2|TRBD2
CASSLLVAGAYNEQFF
TGTGCCAGCAGCTTATTAGTAGCGGGAGCCTACAATGAGCAGTTCTTC
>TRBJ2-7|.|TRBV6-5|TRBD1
CASSSRAGQGVF
TGTGCCAGCAGTTCCCGGGCGGGACAGGGGGTCTTC
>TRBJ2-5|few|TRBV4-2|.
CASSPGVGEETQYF
TGTGCCAGCAGCCCCGGGGTCGGAGAAGAGACCCAGTACTTC
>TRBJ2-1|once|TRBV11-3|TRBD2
CASSGLAGDDNEQFF
TGTGCCAGCAGCGGACTAGCGGGAGACGACAATGAGCAGTTCTTC
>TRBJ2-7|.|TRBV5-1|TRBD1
CASSRQGAHYEQYF
TGCGCCAGCAGCAGACAGGGGGCGCACTACGAGCAGTACTTC
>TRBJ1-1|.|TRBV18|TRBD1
CASSPLGQGGNTEAFF
TGTGCCAGCTCACCATTAGGACAGGGGGGGAACACTGAAGCTTTCTTT
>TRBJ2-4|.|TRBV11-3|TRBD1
CASSLGGGQGSGNIQYF
TGTGCCAGCAGCTTAGGTGGCGGACAGGGCTCGGGAAACATTCAGTACTTC
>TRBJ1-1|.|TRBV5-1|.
CASSFQGGTEAFF
TGCGCCAGCAGCTTTCAGGGAGGAACTGAAGCTTTCTTT
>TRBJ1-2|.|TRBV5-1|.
CASSSGAPYGYTF
TGCGCCAGCAGCTCAGGGGCACCCTATGGCTACACCTTC
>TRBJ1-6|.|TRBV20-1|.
CSASIARGAGSPLHF
TGCAGTGCTAGTATAGCCCGGGGAGCGGGGTCACCCCTCCACTTT
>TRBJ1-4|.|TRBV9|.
CASSPGGVGNEKLFF
TGTGCCAGCAGCCCAGGAGGGGTGGGCAATGAAAAACTGTTTTTT
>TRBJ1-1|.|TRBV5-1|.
CASSSSDKNTEAFF
TGCGCCAGCAGCTCGAGTGACAAGAACACTGAAGCTTTCTTT
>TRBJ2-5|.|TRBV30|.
CAWSERGLIQETQYF
TGTGCCTGGAGTGAGAGAGGGTTGATCCAGGAGACCCAGTACTTC
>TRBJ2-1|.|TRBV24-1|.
CATSDSAGRSYNEQFF
TGTGCCACCAGTGATTCGGCGGGACGGTCCTACAATGAGCAGTTCTTC
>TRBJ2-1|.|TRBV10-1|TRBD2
CASSASGGAGNEQFF
TGCGCCAGCAGCGCTAGCGGGGGGGCGGGTAATGAGCAGTTCTTC
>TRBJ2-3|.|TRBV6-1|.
CASSEAFYSNTDTQYF
TGTGCCAGCAGTGAAGCCTTCTATTCTAACACAGATACGCAGTATTTT
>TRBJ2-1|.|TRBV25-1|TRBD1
CASRPPGQGRNEQFF
TGTGCCAGCAGGCCTCCGGGACAGGGGCGCAATGAGCAGTTCTTC